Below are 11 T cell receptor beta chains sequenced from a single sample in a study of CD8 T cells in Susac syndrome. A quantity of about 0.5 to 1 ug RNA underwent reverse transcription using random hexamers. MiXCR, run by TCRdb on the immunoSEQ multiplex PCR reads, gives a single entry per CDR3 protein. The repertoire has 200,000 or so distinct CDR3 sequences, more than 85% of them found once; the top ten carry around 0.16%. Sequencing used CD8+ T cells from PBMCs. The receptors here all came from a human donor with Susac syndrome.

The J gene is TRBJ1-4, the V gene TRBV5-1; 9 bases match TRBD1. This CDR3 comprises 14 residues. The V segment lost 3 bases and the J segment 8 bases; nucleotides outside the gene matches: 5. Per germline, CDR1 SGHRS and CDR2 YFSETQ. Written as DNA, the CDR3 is TGCGCCAGCAGCTCGGGACAGGGAATCGAAAAACTGTTTTTT. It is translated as CASSSGQGIEKLFF.

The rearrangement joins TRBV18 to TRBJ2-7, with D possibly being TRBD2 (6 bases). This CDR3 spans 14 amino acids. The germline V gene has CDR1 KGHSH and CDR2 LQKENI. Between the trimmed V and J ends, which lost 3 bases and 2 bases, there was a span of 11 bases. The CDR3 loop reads CASSPEGRTYEQYF. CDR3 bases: TGTGCCAGCTCACCGGAGGGTCGAACCTACGAGCAGTACTTC. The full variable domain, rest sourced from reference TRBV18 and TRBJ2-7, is NAGVMQNPRHLVRRRGQEARLRCSPMKGHSHVYWYRQLPEEGLKFMVYLQKENIIDESGMPKERFSAEFPKEGPSILRIQQVVRGDSAAYFCASSPEGRTYEQYFGPGTRLTVT.

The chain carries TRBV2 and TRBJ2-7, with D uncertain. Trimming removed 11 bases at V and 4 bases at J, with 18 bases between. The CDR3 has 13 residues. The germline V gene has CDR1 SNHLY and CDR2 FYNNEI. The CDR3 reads CAESSMLGYEQYF. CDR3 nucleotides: TGTGCCGAATCCTCGATGCTGGGGTACGAGCAGTACTTC.

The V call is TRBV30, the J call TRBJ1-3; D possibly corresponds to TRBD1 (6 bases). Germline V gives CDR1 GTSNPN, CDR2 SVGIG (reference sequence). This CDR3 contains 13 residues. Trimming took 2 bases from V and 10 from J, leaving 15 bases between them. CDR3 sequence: CAWSKQGGATIYF. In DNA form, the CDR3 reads TGTGCCTGGAGTAAACAGGGCGGTGCGACCATATATTTT.

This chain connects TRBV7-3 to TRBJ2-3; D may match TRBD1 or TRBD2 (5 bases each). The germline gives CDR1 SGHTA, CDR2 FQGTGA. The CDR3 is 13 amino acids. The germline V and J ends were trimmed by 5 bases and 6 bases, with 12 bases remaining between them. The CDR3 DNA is TGTGCCAGCAGCCTAATTTGGGGGGATACGCAGTATTTT. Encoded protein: CASSLIWGDTQYF.

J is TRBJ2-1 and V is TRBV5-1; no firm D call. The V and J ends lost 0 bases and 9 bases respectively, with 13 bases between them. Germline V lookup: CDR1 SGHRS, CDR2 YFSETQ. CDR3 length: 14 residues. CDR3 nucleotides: TGCGCCAGCAGCTTGGACAGTACGGGCGGTGAGCAGTTCTTC. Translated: CASSLDSTGGEQFF. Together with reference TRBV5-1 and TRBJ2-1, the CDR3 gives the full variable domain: KAGVTQTPRYLIKTRGQQVTLSCSPISGHRSVSWYQQTPGQGLQFLFEYFSETQRNKGNFPGRFSGRQFSNSRSEMNVSTLELGDSALYLCASSLDSTGGEQFFGPGTRLTVL.

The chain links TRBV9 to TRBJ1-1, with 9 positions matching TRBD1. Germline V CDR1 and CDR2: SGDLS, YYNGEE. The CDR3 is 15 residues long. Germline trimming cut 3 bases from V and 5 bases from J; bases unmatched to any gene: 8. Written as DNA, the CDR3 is TGTGCCAGCAGCGGAAACAGGGGGCGCGAGACTGAAGCTTTCTTT. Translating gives CASSGNRGRETEAFF. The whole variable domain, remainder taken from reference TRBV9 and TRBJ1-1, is DSGVTQTPKHLITATGQRVTLRCSPRSGDLSVYWYQQSLDQGLQFLIQYYNGEERAKGNILERFSAQQFPDLHSELNLSSLELGDSALYFCASSGNRGRETEAFFGQGTRLTVV.

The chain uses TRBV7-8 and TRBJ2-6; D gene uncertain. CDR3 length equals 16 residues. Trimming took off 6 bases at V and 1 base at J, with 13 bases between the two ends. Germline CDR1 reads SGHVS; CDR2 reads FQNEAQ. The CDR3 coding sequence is TGTGCCAGCAGTTATACGGCCTTTTCTGGGGCCAACGTCCTGACTTTC. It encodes CASSYTAFSGANVLTF.

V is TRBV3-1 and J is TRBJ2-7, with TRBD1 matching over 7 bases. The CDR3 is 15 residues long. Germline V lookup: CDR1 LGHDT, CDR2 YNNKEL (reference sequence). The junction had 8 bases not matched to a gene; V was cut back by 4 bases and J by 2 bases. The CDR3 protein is CASSPNRGHTYEQYF. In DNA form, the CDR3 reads TGTGCCAGCAGCCCCAACAGGGGCCATACCTACGAGCAGTACTTC.

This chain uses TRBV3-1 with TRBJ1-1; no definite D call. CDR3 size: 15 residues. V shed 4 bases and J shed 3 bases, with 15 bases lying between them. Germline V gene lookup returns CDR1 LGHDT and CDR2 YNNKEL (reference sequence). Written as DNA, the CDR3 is TGTGCCAGCAGCCCGGTCAGGATGTCGGACACTGAAGCTTTCTTT. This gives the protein CASSPVRMSDTEAFF.

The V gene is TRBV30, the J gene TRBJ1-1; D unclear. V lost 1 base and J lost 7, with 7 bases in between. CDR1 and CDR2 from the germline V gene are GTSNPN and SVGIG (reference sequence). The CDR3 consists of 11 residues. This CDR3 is CAWSGAVEAFF. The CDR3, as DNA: TGTGCCTGGAGTGGGGCAGTTGAAGCTTTCTTT.